This TCR beta chain originates from a study of cytomegalovirus exposure and HLA in healthy donors. The CDR3 totals 18 residues. The V gene's germline CDR1 is MGHRA and CDR2 YSYEKL. The junction had 10 bases not matched to a gene; V was cut back by 2 bases and J by 0 bases. The repertoire was sequenced with immunoSEQ multiplex PCR; TCRdb's copy has only in-frame clones and lacks some. The table includes some 180,000 clones, approximately 86% detected once. The chain couples TRBV4-1 to TRBJ2-4; 7 bases map to TRBD1. The receptor comes from a man between 25 and 39 years old in good health and CMV-seropositive. Material for sequencing was PBMCs. The CDR3 DNA reads as TGCGCCAGCAGCCAAACCCTCACAGGGGACATAGCCAAAAACATTCAGTACTTC. It specifies CASSQTLTGDIAKNIQYF.